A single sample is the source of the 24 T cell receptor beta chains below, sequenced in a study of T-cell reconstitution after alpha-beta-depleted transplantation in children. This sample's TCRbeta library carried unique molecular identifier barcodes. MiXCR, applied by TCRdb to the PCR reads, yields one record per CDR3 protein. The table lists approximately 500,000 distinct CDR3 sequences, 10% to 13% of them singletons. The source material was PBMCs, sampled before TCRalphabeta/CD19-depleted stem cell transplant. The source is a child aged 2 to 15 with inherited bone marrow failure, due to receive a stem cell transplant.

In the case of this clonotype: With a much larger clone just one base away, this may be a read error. In nucleotides, the CDR3 is TGTGCCAGCAGCCCCCCGACTAGCCGGGACCTGTTTTTT. Translation gives CASSPPTSRDLFF. The J gene is TRBJ2-2, the V gene TRBV7-2; 7 bases align to TRBD2. Germline V gene sequence: CDR1 SGHTA, CDR2 FQGNSA. The CDR3 runs to 13 residues.

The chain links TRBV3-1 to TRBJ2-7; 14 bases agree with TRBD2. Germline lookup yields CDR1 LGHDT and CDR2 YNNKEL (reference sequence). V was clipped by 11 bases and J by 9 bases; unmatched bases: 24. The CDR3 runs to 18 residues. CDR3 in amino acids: CACCSYNGLAGGRGGQYF. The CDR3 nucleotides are TGTGCCTGCTGTTCGTACAACGGACTAGCGGGAGGTCGCGGTGGGCAGTACTTC.

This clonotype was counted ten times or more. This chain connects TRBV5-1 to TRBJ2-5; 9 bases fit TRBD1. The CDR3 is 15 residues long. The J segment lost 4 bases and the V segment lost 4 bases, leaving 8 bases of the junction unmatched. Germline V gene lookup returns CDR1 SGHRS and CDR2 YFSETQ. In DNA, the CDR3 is TGCGCCAGCAGCATCATACAGGGGGCAGGAGAGACCCAGTACTTC. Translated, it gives CASSIIQGAGETQYF.

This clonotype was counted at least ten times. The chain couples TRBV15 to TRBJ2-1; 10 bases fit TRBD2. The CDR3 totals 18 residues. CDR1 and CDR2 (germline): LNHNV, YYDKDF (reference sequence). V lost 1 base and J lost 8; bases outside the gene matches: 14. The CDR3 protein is CATSRGDPAGGPVDEQFF. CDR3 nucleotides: TGTGCCACCAGCAGAGGAGATCCAGCGGGAGGGCCGGTCGATGAGCAGTTCTTC.

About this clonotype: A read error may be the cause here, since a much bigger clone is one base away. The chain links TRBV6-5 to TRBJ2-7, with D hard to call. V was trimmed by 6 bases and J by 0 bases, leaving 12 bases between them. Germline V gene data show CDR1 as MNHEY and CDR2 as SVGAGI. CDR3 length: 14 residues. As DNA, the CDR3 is TGTGCCAGCAGCTCCTCACGGAGCTCCTACGAGCAGTACTTC. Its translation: CASSSSRSSYEQYF.

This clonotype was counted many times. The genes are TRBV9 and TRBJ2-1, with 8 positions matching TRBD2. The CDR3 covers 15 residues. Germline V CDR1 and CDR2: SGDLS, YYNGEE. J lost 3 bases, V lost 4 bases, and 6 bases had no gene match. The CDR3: CASSTRTSNYNEQFF. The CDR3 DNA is TGTGCCAGCAGCACCAGGACTAGCAACTACAATGAGCAGTTCTTC.

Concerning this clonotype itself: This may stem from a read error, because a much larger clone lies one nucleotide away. The CDR3 loop is CARKKKIQYF. DNA of the CDR3: TGCGCCAGGAAAAAAAAAATTCAGTACTTC. The chain uses TRBV4-1 and TRBJ2-4; D is unclear. This CDR3 contains 10 residues. CDR1 is MGHRA and CDR2 is YSYEKL in the germline V gene.

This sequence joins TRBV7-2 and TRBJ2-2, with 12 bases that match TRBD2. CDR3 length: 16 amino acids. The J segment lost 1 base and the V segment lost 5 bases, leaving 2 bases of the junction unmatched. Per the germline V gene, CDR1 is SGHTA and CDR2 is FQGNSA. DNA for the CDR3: TGTGCCAGCAGCGCGACTAGCGGGAGGAACACCGGGGAGCTGTTTTTT. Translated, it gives CASSATSGRNTGELFF.

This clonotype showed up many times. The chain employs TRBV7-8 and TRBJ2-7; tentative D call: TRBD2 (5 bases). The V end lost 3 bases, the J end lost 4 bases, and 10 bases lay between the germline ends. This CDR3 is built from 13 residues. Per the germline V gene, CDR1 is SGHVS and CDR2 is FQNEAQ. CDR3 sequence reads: CASSLGSGYEQYF. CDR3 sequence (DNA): TGTGCCAGCAGCTTGGGCTCGGGATACGAGCAGTACTTC. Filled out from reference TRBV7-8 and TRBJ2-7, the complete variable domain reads GAGVSQSPRYKVAKRGQDVALRCDPISGHVSLFWYQQALGQGPEFLTYFQNEAQLDKSGLPSDRFFAERPEGSVSTLKIQRTQQEDSAVYLCASSLGSGYEQYFGPGTRLTVT.

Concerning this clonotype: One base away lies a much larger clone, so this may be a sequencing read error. CDR3: CASSLGREGPYF. The CDR3 DNA sequence: TGTGCCAGCAGCTTAGGACGGGAGGGCCCGTACTTC. The chain has TRBV7-9 and TRBJ2-7; 8 bases align to TRBD2. The CDR3 extends over 12 amino acids. V was pared by 1 base and J by 12 bases, with 5 bases of the junction left unmatched. Germline assignment: CDR1 SEHNR and CDR2 FQNEAQ (reference sequence).

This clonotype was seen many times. The CDR3 reads CSVVGDGTDNEKLFF. Here the CDR3 DNA reads TGCAGCGTTGTTGGGGATGGGACAGACAATGAAAAACTGTTTTTT. The chain is built from TRBV29-1 and TRBJ1-4, with TRBD1 matching 7 bases. The CDR3 consists of 15 residues. V was pared by 4 bases and J by 5 bases, with 10 bases of the junction left unmatched. The germline V gene encodes CDR1 SQVTM and CDR2 ANQGSEA.

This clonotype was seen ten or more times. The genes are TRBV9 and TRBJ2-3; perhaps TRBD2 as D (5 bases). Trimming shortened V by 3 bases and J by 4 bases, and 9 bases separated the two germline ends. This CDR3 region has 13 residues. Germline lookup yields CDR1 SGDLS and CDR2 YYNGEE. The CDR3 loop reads CASSESGADTQYF. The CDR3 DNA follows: TGTGCCAGCAGCGAGAGCGGCGCAGATACGCAGTATTTT.

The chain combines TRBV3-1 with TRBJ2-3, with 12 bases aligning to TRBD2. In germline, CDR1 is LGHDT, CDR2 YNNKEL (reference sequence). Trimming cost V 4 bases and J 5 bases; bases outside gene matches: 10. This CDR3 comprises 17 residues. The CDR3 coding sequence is TGTGCCAGCAGCCCGACTAGCGGGAGTTGCGGGGAAGATACGCAGTATTTT. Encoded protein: CASSPTSGSCGEDTQYF.

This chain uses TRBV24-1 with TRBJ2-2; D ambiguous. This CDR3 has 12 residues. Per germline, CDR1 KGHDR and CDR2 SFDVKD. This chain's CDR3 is CLVWAEAGELFF. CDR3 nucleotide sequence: TGTTTAGTATGGGCTGAGGCCGGGGAGCTGTTTTTT.

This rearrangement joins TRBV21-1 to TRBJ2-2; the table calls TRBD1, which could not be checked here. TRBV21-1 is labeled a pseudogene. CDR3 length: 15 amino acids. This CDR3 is CASSKNARGAGELFF. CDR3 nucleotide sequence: TGTGCCAGCAGCAAAAACGCTAGGGGGGCCGGGGAGCTGTTTTTT.

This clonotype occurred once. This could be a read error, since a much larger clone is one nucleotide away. CDR3 amino acids: CASSIGGVFRSSYNGQFF. CDR3 nucleotide sequence: TGTGCCAGTAGTATAGGGGGAGTCTTTAGGAGCTCCTACAATGGGCAGTTCTTC. The genes are TRBV19 and TRBJ2-1; the D gene is possibly TRBD2 (5 bases). The V gene's germline CDR1 is LNHDA and CDR2 SQIVND (reference sequence). This CDR3 spans 18 amino acids.

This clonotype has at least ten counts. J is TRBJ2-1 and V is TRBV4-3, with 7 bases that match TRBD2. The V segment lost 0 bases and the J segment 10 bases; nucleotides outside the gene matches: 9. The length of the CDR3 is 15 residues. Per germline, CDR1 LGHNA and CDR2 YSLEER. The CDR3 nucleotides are TGCGCCAGCAGCCAAGATGCAGCGGGGCAGGAGGAGCAGTTCTTC. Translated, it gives CASSQDAAGQEEQFF.

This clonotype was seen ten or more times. The CDR3 is CASTSRDRNEKLFF. In nucleotides, the CDR3 is TGTGCCAGCACCTCGCGGGACAGAAATGAAAAACTGTTTTTT. This chain connects TRBV6-2 or TRBV6-3 to TRBJ1-4, with 7 bases matching TRBD1. Unmatched junction bases numbered 7, after V lost 7 bases and J lost 5 bases. The CDR3 length is 14 residues. Germline CDR1 MNHEY, CDR2 SVGEGT.

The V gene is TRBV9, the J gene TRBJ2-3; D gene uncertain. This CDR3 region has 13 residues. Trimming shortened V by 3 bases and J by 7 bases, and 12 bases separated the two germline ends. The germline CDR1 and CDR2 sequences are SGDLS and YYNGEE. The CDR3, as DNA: TGTGCCAGCAGCGGCCCCCTCTCCTATACGCAGTATTTT. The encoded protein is CASSGPLSYTQYF.

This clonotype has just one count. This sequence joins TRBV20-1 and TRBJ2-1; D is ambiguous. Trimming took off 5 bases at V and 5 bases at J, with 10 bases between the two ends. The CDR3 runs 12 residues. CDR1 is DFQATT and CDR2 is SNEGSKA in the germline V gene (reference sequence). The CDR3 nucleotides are TGCAGTGCTGGGGTCTTACACAATGAGCAGTTCTTC. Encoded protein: CSAGVLHNEQFF.

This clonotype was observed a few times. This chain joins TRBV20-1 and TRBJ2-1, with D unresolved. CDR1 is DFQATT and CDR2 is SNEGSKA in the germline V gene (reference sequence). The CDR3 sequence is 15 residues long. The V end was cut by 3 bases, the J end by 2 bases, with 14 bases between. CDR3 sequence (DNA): TGCAGTGCTAGCTTGTCAAGCCCCCCCTACAATGAGCAGTTCTTC. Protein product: CSASLSSPPYNEQFF.

Written as DNA, the CDR3 is TGTGCCAGCATCTCCCGGGACTCTTACGAGCAGTACTTC. This sequence encodes CASISRDSYEQYF. The rearrangement uses TRBV7-2 and TRBJ2-7; a possible D gene is TRBD2 (6 bases). There are 13 residues in the CDR3. The V end lost 7 bases, the J end lost 4 bases, and 14 bases lay between the germline ends. Germline V gene data show CDR1 as SGHTA and CDR2 as FQGNSA. Full variable domain (remainder filled in from reference TRBV7-2 and TRBJ2-7): GAGVSQSPSNKVTEKGKDVELRCDPISGHTALYWYRQSLGQGLEFLIYFQGNSAPDKSGLPSDRFSAERTGGSVSTLTIQRTQQEDSAVYLCASISRDSYEQYFGPGTRLTVT.

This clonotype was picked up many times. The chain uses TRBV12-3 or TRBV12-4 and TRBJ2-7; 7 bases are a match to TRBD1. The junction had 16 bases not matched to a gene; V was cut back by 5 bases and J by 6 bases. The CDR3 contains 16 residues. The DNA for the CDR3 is TGTGCCAGCAGTCCAGAGGGGGCCGGCGGTTGGGGCGAGCAGTACTTC. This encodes CASSPEGAGGWGEQYF.

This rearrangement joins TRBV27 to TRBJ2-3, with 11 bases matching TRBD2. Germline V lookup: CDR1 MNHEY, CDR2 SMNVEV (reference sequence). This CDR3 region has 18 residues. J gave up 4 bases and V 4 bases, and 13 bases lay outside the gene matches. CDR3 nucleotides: TGTGCCAGCAGTTCCATCCTTTTGACTAGCGGGGATGCAGATACGCAGTATTTT. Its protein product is CASSSILLTSGDADTQYF.